Described below is a single T cell receptor (beta chain) sequence and its context. In the same sample, other DNA sequences code for this CDR3. This sample was included in a study of blood T cell repertoires in COVID-19. Study-wide background: COVID-19 samples, acute and convalescent, were from the United States, Italy and Spain.

This CDR3 has 14 residues. Germline values: CDR1 SGHRS, CDR2 YFSETQ. Trimming left V 4 bases short and J 2 bases short, with 9 bases between. Categorization into cohorts depended on clinical history that participants reported. Each recovered donor of Cohort 3 presented with two negative PCRs, clearance, or symptom resolution. In the original processing: Reference gene primers were amplified, and this amplification served to estimate nucleated cell counts. Produced via immunoSEQ multiplex PCR; TCRdb's table is partial and in-frame only. V and J calls and clone size are copied from that table; D and trimming were computed from the DNA. Here the sample spans 150,000 or so clones, 84% being singletons.

This clonotype originated in a man in his forties or fifties who had recovered from COVID-19. Sequencing input: PBMCs or T cells enriched from blood (not recorded which). The chain has TRBV5-1 and TRBJ1-4, with no clear D. The CDR3 nucleotides are TGCGCCAGCAGCCCCGGAGGGACTAATGAAAAACTGTTTTTT. This gives the protein CASSPGGTNEKLFF.